Here is one T cell receptor (beta chain) with its context. The target antigen is unknown. One entry per CDR3 protein results from TCRdb running MiXCR on the reads. The data contain approximately 590,000 distinct CDR3 sequences, roughly 42% of them singletons. The CDR3 is 14 amino acids. Germline loops: CDR1 LNHDA, CDR2 SQIVND (reference sequence). V was clipped by 3 bases and J by 0 bases, with 5 bases between them. The entry originates in a study of T cell repertoires in cytomegalovirus infection. Regarding the study as a whole: HLA-C-restricted, CMV-specific TCR beta clonotypes were dominant ex vivo.

The V call is TRBV19, the J call TRBJ2-2; D uncertain. This TCR came from a human donor in good health (CMV status not recorded). Some clones in this sample may be carry-over from other donors' samples. Sequencing used cultured PBMCs, obtained from culture after CMV antigen stimulation. This CDR3 is CASSIGANTGELFF. In nucleotides, the CDR3 is TGTGCCAGTAGTATTGGAGCGAACACCGGGGAGCTGTTTTTT.